This T cell receptor (beta chain) was identified in a study of blood T cell repertoires in COVID-19. Libraries were prepared by immunoSEQ multiplex PCR; TCRdb keeps only in-frame clonotypes and omits some of them. The sample lists roughly 200,000 clones, approximately 86% occurring once. With V trimmed by 4 bases and J by 6 bases, 9 bases remained unmatched. CDR3 length equals 15 residues. CDR1 is SNHLY, CDR2 FYNNEI, per germline. The chain uses TRBV2 and TRBJ2-3; the match to TRBD1 covers 8 bases. Sequences were obtained from PBMCs or T cells enriched from blood (not recorded which). This clonotype was sampled from a man between 18 and 29 years old with acute COVID-19. CDR3 sequence (DNA): TGTGCCAGCAGTGCCGGGACAGGCGCTCCTGATACGCAGTATTTT. This encodes CASSAGTGAPDTQYF.